Included here is one T cell receptor (beta chain) sequence, with context. This sample stems from a study of blood T cell repertoires in COVID-19. Study background: Material from acute and convalescent COVID-19 was sourced from the United States, Italy and Spain. Sample material is recorded as cDNA or gDNA derived from T cells, B-cell-depleted T cells, or PBMCs.

Source study methods: Researchers report that nucleated cell counts were estimated from reference gene primer amplification. Profiled with immunoSEQ multiplex PCR; TCRdb holds only in-frame clones, not every one. V, J and clone size reflect that table, while D and trimming were determined from the DNA. The data show more than 150,000 clones, 60% to 80% seen once. The CDR3 sequence is 15 residues long. From germline, CDR1 is LNHDA and CDR2 SQIVND (reference sequence). The germline V and J ends were trimmed by 6 bases and 0 bases, with 14 bases remaining between them. The rearrangement joins TRBV19 to TRBJ1-1; D call uncertain. The sample comprised peripheral blood. This sequence was found in a woman in her seventies with acute or convalescent COVID-19. The CDR3 DNA is TGTGCCAGTAGATTTAATCAGGCGCTGAACACTGAAGCTTTCTTT. The encoded protein is CASRFNQALNTEAFF.